A single sample gave rise to the 22 T cell receptor beta chains below, sequenced in a study of OX40 agonist ivuxolimab in advanced cancers. Assay: immunoSEQ multiplex PCR; the TCRdb copy retains only in-frame clones and omits some. The sample lists fewer than 100,000 clones, around 85% occurring once. The sequencing used CD4+ or CD8+ T cells sorted from blood, collected in a trial of the OX40 agonist ivuxolimab. The receptors shown here come from an adult with an advanced solid tumor such as melanoma, head and neck, liver or kidney cancer.

This chain uses TRBV7-3 with TRBJ2-2; 9 bases are shared with TRBD1. Per the germline V gene, CDR1 is SGHTA and CDR2 is FQGTGA. Germline trimming cut 5 bases from V and 1 base from J; bases unmatched to any gene: 2. The CDR3 has 15 residues. The CDR3 loop reads CASSGTGMNTGELFF. The CDR3, as DNA: TGTGCCAGCAGCGGGACAGGGATGAACACCGGGGAGCTGTTTTTT. Full variable domain (remainder filled in from reference TRBV7-3 and TRBJ2-2): GAGVSQTPSNKVTEKGKYVELRCDPISGHTALYWYRQSLGQGPEFLIYFQGTGAADDSGLPNDRFFAVRPEGSVSTLKIQRTERGDSAVYLCASSGTGMNTGELFFGEGSRLTVL.

The chain is built from TRBV4-3 and TRBJ1-1, with D possibly matching TRBD1 (6 bases). The CDR3 is 14 residues long. With 3 bases removed from V and 1 base from J, the gap between germline ends came to 9 bases. Germline CDR1 and CDR2: LGHNA and YSLEER. The CDR3 DNA sequence: TGCGCCAGCAGCCAGACGACAGGGAACACTGAAGCTTTCTTT. Its protein product is CASSQTTGNTEAFF.

The V and J genes are TRBV2 and TRBJ2-1, with 7 nucleotides matching TRBD2. V was pared by 7 bases and J by 2 bases, with 5 bases of the junction left unmatched. CDR1 and CDR2 from the germline V gene are SNHLY and FYNNEI. The CDR3 is 14 amino acids. The CDR3 nucleotides are TGTGCCAGCAAAAGCGGGGTTACCTACAATGAGCAGTTCTTC. It translates to CASKSGVTYNEQFF.

The chain recombines TRBV28 with TRBJ1-1, with D perhaps matching TRBD1 (6 bases). CDR1 MDHEN and CDR2 SYDVKM come from the germline V gene. The CDR3 has 14 amino acids. V was cut by 7 bases and J by 3 bases, with 15 bases left in between. The CDR3 is CASNQGPLDTEAFF. The CDR3 DNA is TGTGCCAGCAACCAGGGGCCGCTAGACACTGAAGCTTTCTTT.

V usage is TRBV7-8 and J usage is TRBJ1-5; no firm D call. The CDR3 sequence is 19 residues long. Germline V gene sequence: CDR1 SGHVS, CDR2 FQNEAQ. The V gene lost 4 bases and the J gene lost 0 bases, with 22 bases spanning the gap. Here the CDR3 reads CASSSNGFLGTDSNQPQHF. CDR3 nucleotide sequence: TGTGCCAGCAGCTCCAATGGGTTCCTAGGCACCGATAGCAATCAGCCCCAGCATTTT.

This clone was seen a single time. This sequence joins TRBV7-6 and TRBJ1-3; D is unresolved. Germline V CDR1 and CDR2: SGHVS, FNYEAQ. The CDR3 runs to 15 residues. V gave up 5 bases and J gave up 7 bases, with 18 bases separating them. The CDR3 DNA is TGTGCCAGCAGCCCCCGCGGCCCTCAGGATAACACCATATATTTT. This encodes CASSPRGPQDNTIYF. Full variable domain (outside the CDR3, taken from reference TRBV7-6 and TRBJ1-3): GAGVSQSPRYKVTKRGQDVALRCDPISGHVSLYWYRQALGQGPEFLTYFNYEAQQDKSGLPNDRFSAERPEGSISTLTIQRTEQRDSAMYRCASSPRGPQDNTIYFGEGSWLTVV.

The rearrangement joins TRBV28 to TRBJ2-4; 11 nucleotides line up with TRBD1. Trimming took 5 bases from V and 9 from J; bases not matched to a gene: 12. Germline V gives CDR1 MDHEN, CDR2 SYDVKM. The CDR3 covers 16 residues. CDR3 sequence: CASSLPGTGGVIIQYF. CDR3 DNA sequence: TGTGCCAGCAGTCTCCCCGGGACAGGGGGTGTGATCATTCAGTACTTC.

CDR3 nucleotides: TGTGCCAGCAGCACCTCAATGAACACTGAAGCTTTCTTT. It specifies CASSTSMNTEAFF. The V gene is TRBV11-2, the J gene TRBJ1-1; D remains unclear. CDR3 length equals 13 residues. Germline CDR1 and CDR2: SGHAT and FQNNGV. Trimming removed 5 bases from V and 0 bases from J, with 7 bases in between.

The chain employs TRBV7-2 and TRBJ1-5; no definite D call. V lost 0 bases, J lost 11 bases, and 17 bases lay in between. CDR1 is SGHTA and CDR2 is FQGNSA in the germline V gene. CDR3 length equals 15 residues. The CDR3: CASSLAAVAITSQHF. The CDR3 nucleotides are TGTGCCAGCAGCTTAGCAGCTGTGGCAATCACCTCCCAGCATTTT.

The chain recombines TRBV6-5 with TRBJ2-7, with D perhaps matching TRBD1 (5 bases). Germline CDR1 reads MNHEY; CDR2 reads SVGAGI. This CDR3 spans 13 amino acids. V was shortened by 0 bases and J by 6 bases, with 9 bases between the two germline ends. CDR3 bases: TGTGCCAGCAGTTACTCGATTAGGGGCGAGCAGTACTTC. Translation: CASSYSIRGEQYF.

This chain connects TRBV5-6 to TRBJ1-5; D unclear. Trimming stripped 3 bases from V and 4 bases from J, with 11 bases between. CDR1 is SGHDT, CDR2 YYEEEE, per germline. The CDR3 loop spans 14 amino acids. This chain's CDR3 is CASSSSYGNQPQHF. CDR3 bases: TGTGCCAGCAGCTCCTCCTATGGGAATCAGCCCCAGCATTTT. Supplemented by reference TRBV5-6 and TRBJ1-5, the full variable domain reads DAGVTQSPTHLIKTRGQQVTLRCSPKSGHDTVSWYQQALGQGPQFIFQYYEEEERQRGNFPDRFSGHQFPNYSSELNVNALLLGDSALYLCASSSSYGNQPQHFGDGTRLSIL.

This chain connects TRBV10-3 to TRBJ2-2; TRBD1 matches 8 bases. Germline CDR1 and CDR2: ENHRY and SYGVKD. With V trimmed by 2 bases and J by 2 bases, 7 bases remained unmatched. The CDR3 spans 17 residues. CDR3 amino acids: CAISEMTGEANTGELFF. CDR3 DNA sequence: TGTGCCATCAGTGAGATGACAGGGGAGGCAAACACCGGGGAGCTGTTTTTT.

V is TRBV5-1 and J is TRBJ1-5; no clear D gene. This CDR3 has 16 residues. Germline CDR1 reads SGHRS; CDR2 reads YFSETQ. The V end was cut by 0 bases, the J end by 0 bases, with 10 bases between. CDR3 DNA: TGCGCCAGCAGCTTGGGCGGACCCCATAGCAATCAGCCCCAGCATTTT. It yields the protein CASSLGGPHSNQPQHF.

The V gene is TRBV6-1, the J gene TRBJ1-2; 7 bases line up with TRBD1. Trimming at V came to 1 base and at J to 8 bases, leaving 1 base not matched to a gene. There are 12 residues in the CDR3. The germline V gene encodes CDR1 MNHNS and CDR2 SASEGT. CDR3 sequence (DNA): TGTGCCAGCAGTGAAGACAGGGGCGGCTACACCTTC. It codes for CASSEDRGGYTF.

The chain uses TRBV2 and TRBJ1-3, with a weak D call TRBD1 (5 bases). Deletions cut 6 bases from V and 0 bases from J, with 6 bases between. From germline, CDR1 is SNHLY and CDR2 FYNNEI. CDR3 size: 13 residues. CDR3 sequence reads: CASRQASGNTIYF. The CDR3 nucleotides are TGTGCCAGCAGACAGGCCTCTGGAAACACCATATATTTT.

V is TRBV5-6 and J is TRBJ2-1; 7 bases map to TRBD2. CDR3 length equals 15 residues. V was clipped by 3 bases and J by 7 bases; unmatched bases: 10. CDR1 is SGHDT, CDR2 YYEEEE, per germline. The CDR3 DNA reads TGTGCCAGCAGCTGGGAGGGTTGGAAGTCAAATGAGCAGTTCTTC. Translated, it gives CASSWEGWKSNEQFF.

This rearrangement joins TRBV5-5 to TRBJ2-2; D is undetermined. V was shortened by 2 bases and J by 4 bases, with 6 bases between the two germline ends. The germline V gene encodes CDR1 SGHKS and CDR2 YYEKEE (reference sequence). The CDR3 is 13 residues long. CDR3 DNA: TGTGCCAGCAGCTTCCTATCCACCGGGGAGCTGTTTTTT. It translates to CASSFLSTGELFF.

This clone was detected once. The genes are TRBV7-2 and TRBJ1-2; D not certain. The CDR3 covers 15 residues. With 1 base removed from V and 8 bases from J, the gap between germline ends came to 17 bases. Germline lookup yields CDR1 SGHTA and CDR2 FQGNSA. In nucleotides, the CDR3 is TGTGCCAGCAGCTTAGATGGACTCCTAGGTGGGGGCTACACCTTC. Translating gives CASSLDGLLGGGYTF.

The genes are TRBV6-1 and TRBJ1-2; tentatively, D is TRBD1 (5 bases). Germline V gives CDR1 MNHNS, CDR2 SASEGT. The CDR3 totals 13 residues. With 5 bases removed from V and 6 bases from J, the gap between germline ends came to 13 bases. The CDR3 DNA follows: TGTGCCAGCAGTACCAGGGTTGATAATGGCTACACCTTC. Encoded protein: CASSTRVDNGYTF.

V is TRBV6-5 and J is TRBJ1-3, with a tentative D call TRBD1 (6 bases). V gave up 2 bases and J gave up 6 bases, with 8 bases separating them. CDR1 and CDR2 from the germline V gene are MNHEY and SVGAGI. This CDR3 has 13 amino acids. Here the CDR3 reads CASSYRGANTIYF. The CDR3 nucleotides read TGTGCCAGCAGTTACCGGGGGGCAAACACCATATATTTT.

This sequence joins TRBV7-2 and TRBJ2-3, with 8 bases identical to TRBD2. Germline CDR1 SGHTA, CDR2 FQGNSA. The CDR3 runs 15 residues. V dropped 5 bases and J dropped 5; count of bases not matched to a gene: 9. The CDR3 spells CASSPQLAVVDTQYF. The CDR3 DNA reads TGTGCCAGCAGCCCCCAACTAGCGGTGGTAGATACGCAGTATTTT.

The gene calls are TRBV11-2 and TRBJ1-1, with TRBD1 as a possible D gene (5 bases). The CDR3 extends over 14 amino acids. Trimming stripped 0 bases from V and 11 bases from J, with 16 bases between. Germline CDR1 SGHAT, CDR2 FQNNGV. The CDR3 region has the DNA TGTGCCAGCAGCTTAGAACAGAGTGCCGGGGGGGCTTTCTTT. Translating gives CASSLEQSAGGAFF.